The sequence of this T cell receptor beta chain was determined in a study of cytomegalovirus exposure and HLA in healthy donors. Study details: Unique TCRs from HLA-typed donors, about 78 million of them, were held in an early data release.

Broader study findings: A list of roughly 160 TCR beta chains associated with cytomegalovirus was given. Most subjects' HLA-A and HLA-B alleles were reportedly predicted from TCR beta sequences. 87-base-pair reads could not separate some V segments, including TRBV6-2 and TRBV6-3.

A few counts support this clone. Antigen specificity is unknown. The J segment lost 3 bases and the V segment lost 0 bases, leaving 7 bases of the junction unmatched. CDR1 SGHDN and CDR2 FVKESK come from the germline V gene. CDR3 length equals 17 residues. A multiplex PCR was run with 60 Vbeta primers and 13 Jbeta primers. Repertoires were generated with immunoSEQ multiplex PCR, while TCRdb's copy carries only in-frame clones and drops some. The data contain roughly 78,000 clones, 65% to 70% of them singletons. The chain has TRBV14 and TRBJ2-1; 8 bases line up with TRBD2. Sequenced input: PBMCs. The receptor was isolated from a man aged 35-49 years in good health and CMV-seropositive. In DNA form, the CDR3 reads TGTGCCAGCAGCCAAGATCGGGGGGGAGCGAGCTACAATGAGCAGTTCTTC. It yields the protein CASSQDRGGASYNEQFF. The full variable domain, in which reference TRBV14 and TRBJ2-1 provide the parts outside the CDR3, is EAGVTQFPSHSVIEKGQTVTLRCDPISGHDNLYWYRRVMGKEIKFLLHFVKESKQDESGMPNNRFLAERTGGTYSTLKVQPAELEDSGVYFCASSQDRGGASYNEQFFGPGTRLTVL.